The rows below give T cell receptor beta chains drawn from one sample of a study of blood T cell repertoires in COVID-19. The assay was immunoSEQ multiplex PCR, and TCRdb's table has in-frame clones only and misses some. The data hold 55,000 to 70,000 clones, with 80% to 90% observed a single time. The specimen was peripheral blood. These receptors were obtained from a woman in her 70s with active COVID-19. The CDR3 runs from the conserved cysteine through the conserved F or W. A D gene is named only where the DNA matches it firmly. The size field is filled for only some rows; it gives once, few, many or a size class.

DNA: TGTGCCAGCAGCTTGCCCTTTAGGGGCACCGGGGAGCTGTTTTTT; CDR3: CASSLPFRGTGELFF; V: TRBV5-4; J: TRBJ2-2; D: -; size: few
DNA: TGTGCCAGCTCACCAAGGACAGGGGACCAGCCCCAGCATTTT; CDR3: CASSPRTGDQPQHF; V: TRBV18; J: TRBJ1-5; D: TRBD1; size: -
DNA: TGTGCCAGCAGTATCCGGGGGGAAGTTGAGTACTTC; CDR3: CASSIRGEVEYF; V: TRBV6-5; J: TRBJ2-7; D: TRBD2; size: once
DNA: TGTGCCAGCGTCCCGGGACAGGGGGCGCGGAATGAGCAGTTCTTC; CDR3: CASVPGQGARNEQFF; V: TRBV2; J: TRBJ2-1; D: TRBD1; size: -
DNA: TGTGCTAGTGGTTTGATCGGAGGCGAGCAGTACTTC; CDR3: CASGLIGGEQYF; V: TRBV12-5; J: TRBJ2-7; D: -; size: -
DNA: TGTGCCAGCTCACTAAGCCGGGACAGGGGAAATGAGCAGTTCTTC; CDR3: CASSLSRDRGNEQFF; V: TRBV18; J: TRBJ2-1; D: TRBD1; size: -
DNA: TGTGCCAGCAGCTCTAGCGGGAGCCTTACCGGGGAGCTGTTTTTT; CDR3: CASSSSGSLTGELFF; V: TRBV7-2; J: TRBJ2-2; D: TRBD2; size: once
DNA: TGTGCCAGCAGCGTAGGTTCAGGGGGCCGCTACGAGCAGTACTTC; CDR3: CASSVGSGGRYEQYF; V: TRBV9; J: TRBJ2-7; D: TRBD1; size: -
DNA: TGTGCCAGCGCTCAGGACAGAAAGAACACTGAAGCTTTCTTT; CDR3: CASAQDRKNTEAFF; V: TRBV6-5; J: TRBJ1-1; D: -; size: -
DNA: TGTGCCAGCAGTTCCCGGACTAGCGGAAGCCTCACCTCCTACGAGCAGTACTTC; CDR3: CASSSRTSGSLTSYEQYF; V: TRBV27; J: TRBJ2-7; D: TRBD2; size: -
DNA: TGTGCCAGCAGCTCCTCTCTGGGACTGCAGTACTTC; CDR3: CASSSSLGLQYF; V: TRBV3-1/TRBV3-2; J: TRBJ2-7; D: -; size: few
DNA: TGTGCCAGTAAGGCGGACGCGGGAGCATACGAGCAGTACTTC; CDR3: CASKADAGAYEQYF; V: TRBV19; J: TRBJ2-7; D: TRBD2; size: -
DNA: TGTGCCAGCAGCCGTTGTCCCGGGACAGGGGTGAACACTGAAGCTTTCTTT; CDR3: CASSRCPGTGVNTEAFF; V: TRBV21-1; J: TRBJ1-1; D: -; size: -
DNA: TGTGCCAGCAGGGCACGACAGATCCTTAACTATGGCTACACCTTC; CDR3: CASRARQILNYGYTF; V: TRBV6-5; J: TRBJ1-2; D: -; size: -
DNA: TGTGCCAGCAGCCAAGAAGGGGGAGGCTACACCTTC; CDR3: CASSQEGGGYTF; V: TRBV3-1/TRBV3-2; J: TRBJ1-2; D: -; size: -
DNA: TGTGCCAGCGGGTCTAGCGGCCCGAGGGAGCTGTTTTTT; CDR3: CASGSSGPRELFF; V: TRBV7-9; J: TRBJ2-2; D: TRBD2; size: -
DNA: TGCGCCAGCATAAGACAGCCTTCCTCTGGGGCCAACGTCCTGACTTTC; CDR3: CASIRQPSSGANVLTF; V: TRBV5-1; J: TRBJ2-6; D: -; size: -
DNA: TGTGCCTGGAGTGTACAGGGGGTGAATGAAAAACTGTTTTTT; CDR3: CAWSVQGVNEKLFF; V: TRBV30; J: TRBJ1-4; D: TRBD1; size: -
DNA: TGCGCCAGCAGCGCGGGAGGACGGACAAGCTCCTACGAGCAGTACTTC; CDR3: CASSAGGRTSSYEQYF; V: TRBV5-1; J: TRBJ2-7; D: TRBD2; size: -
DNA: TGTGCCAGCAGGAAGACTAGCGGGAAGGATACGCAGTATTTT; CDR3: CASRKTSGKDTQYF; V: TRBV2; J: TRBJ2-3; D: TRBD2; size: -
DNA: TGTGCCAGCAGTTTAAAGGGGTACGAGCAGTACTTC; CDR3: CASSLKGYEQYF; V: TRBV28; J: TRBJ2-7; D: -; size: once
DNA: TGTGCCACCAGTGATTGGGCGGGAGATATGGATACGCAGTATTTT; CDR3: CATSDWAGDMDTQYF; V: TRBV24-1; J: TRBJ2-3; D: TRBD2; size: few
DNA: TGTGCCAGCAGTGAGCCGACTAGCGGGAGGCTCGCAGATACGCAGTATTTT; CDR3: CASSEPTSGRLADTQYF; V: TRBV2; J: TRBJ2-3; D: TRBD2; size: -
DNA: TGTGCCAGCAGTTTCCCAGGGGGAGGTGGAAACACCATATATTTT; CDR3: CASSFPGGGGNTIYF; V: TRBV28; J: TRBJ1-3; D: TRBD1; size: -
DNA: TGTGCCAGCAGCTTAGATCCAACGGGAGGCTCCTACAATGAGCAGTTCTTC; CDR3: CASSLDPTGGSYNEQFF; V: TRBV11-2; J: TRBJ2-1; D: TRBD2; size: -
DNA: TGTGCCAGCTCACCACGGACTAGCGGGAGCTCCTACGAGCAGTACTTC; CDR3: CASSPRTSGSSYEQYF; V: TRBV18; J: TRBJ2-7; D: TRBD2; size: -
DNA: TGTGCCAGCAGTGAAGTTAGCGGGCTAGCAGGTGAGCAGTACTTC; CDR3: CASSEVSGLAGEQYF; V: TRBV6-1; J: TRBJ2-7; D: TRBD2; size: -
DNA: TGTGCCAGCACCTTAGCGGGTAGCACAGATACGCAGTATTTT; CDR3: CASTLAGSTDTQYF; V: TRBV6-5; J: TRBJ2-3; D: TRBD2; size: -
DNA: TGTGCCAGCAGCTTATCGACTAGCGGGAGTGGGACAGATACGCAGTATTTT; CDR3: CASSLSTSGSGTDTQYF; V: TRBV7-2; J: TRBJ2-3; D: TRBD2; size: -
DNA: TGTGCCAGCAGCACCGGACTAGCGGGAGAGGGCTACGAGCAGTACTTC; CDR3: CASSTGLAGEGYEQYF; V: TRBV13; J: TRBJ2-7; D: TRBD2; size: -
DNA: TGTGCCACCAGCAGAGGAGGGTCCAAACAGGCTTTCTTT; CDR3: CATSRGGSKQAFF; V: TRBV15; J: TRBJ1-1; D: -; size: -
DNA: TGTGCCAGCAATAAAGGGACTAGTACGAATGAGCAGTTCTTC; CDR3: CASNKGTSTNEQFF; V: TRBV2; J: TRBJ2-1; D: TRBD2; size: -
DNA: TGTGCCAGCAGCCTCTCAGGGGGGCTAGCGGGACTTTACGAGCAGTACTTC; CDR3: CASSLSGGLAGLYEQYF; V: TRBV7-9; J: TRBJ2-7; D: TRBD2; size: -
DNA: TGTGCCAGCAGTTCTTCCCCGAGCCGTGCGGAAAAACTGTTTTTT; CDR3: CASSSSPSRAEKLFF; V: TRBV27; J: TRBJ1-4; D: -; size: once
DNA: TGTGCCAGCAGGACTGGGACTAGCGGCAACACAGATACGCAGTATTTT; CDR3: CASRTGTSGNTDTQYF; V: TRBV7-9; J: TRBJ2-3; D: TRBD2; size: -
DNA: TGTGCCAGTGCAGCCAGGGTTCGGAATTCACCCCTCCACTTT; CDR3: CASAARVRNSPLHF; V: TRBV6-5; J: TRBJ1-6; D: -; size: -
DNA: TGTGCCAGCGCCCGGGATGATACGCAGTATTTT; CDR3: CASARDDTQYF; V: TRBV27; J: TRBJ2-3; D: -; size: few
DNA: TGTGCCAGCAGCCAAGCGCTAGGACAGCAAGAGACCCAGTACTTC; CDR3: CASSQALGQQETQYF; V: TRBV7-9; J: TRBJ2-5; D: -; size: -
DNA: TGTGCCAGCAGCTTGGAGCGGCGCACAGATACGCAGTATTTT; CDR3: CASSLERRTDTQYF; V: TRBV5-4; J: TRBJ2-3; D: -; size: -
DNA: TGTGCCAGCAGCCCTATAGGGAGGAGGGCCATATACAATGAGCAGTTCTTC; CDR3: CASSPIGRRAIYNEQFF; V: TRBV27; J: TRBJ2-1; D: -; size: -
DNA: TGTGCCAGCAGCCTACGAGGGACTAGCGGATTTCAAGAGACCCAGTACTTC; CDR3: CASSLRGTSGFQETQYF; V: TRBV7-3; J: TRBJ2-5; D: TRBD2; size: -
DNA: TGCGCCAGCAGCTTCCGACTAGCGGGAGAATCGTTATCCTACGAGCAGTACTTC; CDR3: CASSFRLAGESLSYEQYF; V: TRBV5-1; J: TRBJ2-7; D: TRBD2; size: -
DNA: TGTGCCAGCAGCTTAGGACTAGCTGAACCCTACGAGCAGTACTTC; CDR3: CASSLGLAEPYEQYF; V: TRBV11-2; J: TRBJ2-7; D: TRBD2; size: -
DNA: TGTGCCAGCAGGTCCTCGGGAAGCACTGAAGCTTTCTTT; CDR3: CASRSSGSTEAFF; V: TRBV28; J: TRBJ1-1; D: -; size: -
DNA: TGTGCCAGCAGCTTAGAACCGGAAGAGACCCAGTACTTC; CDR3: CASSLEPEETQYF; V: TRBV11-2; J: TRBJ2-5; D: -; size: once
DNA: TGTGCCAGTAGTATGGGGGACTGGAAAAGCTCCTACAATGAGCAGTTCTTC; CDR3: CASSMGDWKSSYNEQFF; V: TRBV19; J: TRBJ2-1; D: -; size: -
DNA: TGTGCCAGCAGTATGAAGCTGAACACTGAAGCTTTCTTT; CDR3: CASSMKLNTEAFF; V: TRBV2; J: TRBJ1-1; D: -; size: -
DNA: TGTGCCAGTAGTCAGCTAGGGGCGGTTCACGAGCAGTACTTC; CDR3: CASSQLGAVHEQYF; V: TRBV19; J: TRBJ2-7; D: -; size: -
DNA: TGTGCCAGCAGCTTGGCCGGGACAGGGTCATACGAGCAGTACTTC; CDR3: CASSLAGTGSYEQYF; V: TRBV5-5; J: TRBJ2-7; D: TRBD1; size: -
DNA: TGTGCCAGCAGCTCTAACAGTGGGGGCGGGTCACCCCTCCACTTT; CDR3: CASSSNSGGGSPLHF; V: TRBV7-3; J: TRBJ1-6; D: -; size: -
DNA: TGTGCCAGCAGTGAGTCCAGGGAGGCTGGAAACACCATATATTTT; CDR3: CASSESREAGNTIYF; V: TRBV6-1; J: TRBJ1-3; D: -; size: -
DNA: TGTGCCAGCAGAGGACAGGGTGAGTCCTACGAGCAGTACTTC; CDR3: CASRGQGESYEQYF; V: TRBV2; J: TRBJ2-7; D: TRBD1; size: once